The T cell receptor beta chain described here comes from a study of brain T cells in children with intractable seizures. The V and J ends lost 3 bases and 14 bases respectively, with 11 bases between them. CDR1 is DFQATT, CDR2 SNEGSKA, per germline (reference sequence). CDR3 length: 11 amino acids. This clone appeared once. What it recognizes is unknown. Study findings and constraints: Only CDR3 sequence similarity suggested viral specificity, without known HCMV serostatus.

Here immunoSEQ multiplex PCR was the method, and the copy in TCRdb shows in-frame clones only, minus some. The repertoire holds under 150,000 clones, approximately 94% seen once, with 3.5% to 4% in the top ten. This clonotype originated in a boy less than two years old with hemimegalencephaly and intractable seizures. The gene calls are TRBV20-1 and TRBJ1-6; D is ambiguous. Material: peripheral blood, obtained at surgery. In DNA, the CDR3 is TGCAGTGCTAGTCCTACCCCTACCCTCCACTTT. It is translated as CSASPTPTLHF.